The 10 T cell receptor beta chains below come from one sample, sequenced in a study of cytomegalovirus exposure and HLA in healthy donors. The PCR made use of 60 Vbeta and 13 Jbeta primers. The method was immunoSEQ multiplex PCR; TCRdb's version includes in-frame clones alone and lacks a portion of them. Its clone listing holds fewer than 45,000 clones. The sample consisted of PBMCs. All receptors come from a woman in her 30s in good health and CMV-seronegative.

The rearrangement links TRBV7-8 to TRBJ1-3; no clear D gene. The CDR3 extends over 16 amino acids. Trimming pared 5 bases from V and 0 bases from J, leaving 14 bases between. The germline gives CDR1 SGHVS, CDR2 FQNEAQ. CDR3 in DNA: TGTGCCAGCAGCCCGAATCGAGTGAGCTCTGGAAACACCATATATTTT. The encoded protein is CASSPNRVSSGNTIYF. The variable domain in full, with the rest retrieved from reference TRBV7-8 and TRBJ1-3, is GAGVSQSPRYKVAKRGQDVALRCDPISGHVSLFWYQQALGQGPEFLTYFQNEAQLDKSGLPSDRFFAERPEGSVSTLKIQRTQQEDSAVYLCASSPNRVSSGNTIYFGEGSWLTVV.

The chain carries TRBV15 and TRBJ2-7; maybe TRBD1 (5 bases). V was clipped by 1 base and J by 7 bases, with 8 bases between them. From germline, CDR1 is LNHNV and CDR2 YYDKDF (reference sequence). CDR3 length: 12 amino acids. CDR3 loop: CATSRGRTEQYF. The DNA for the CDR3 is TGTGCCACCAGCAGAGGTAGGACAGAGCAGTACTTC. The whole variable domain, remainder taken from reference TRBV15 and TRBJ2-7, is DAMVIQNPRYQVTQFGKPVTLSCSQTLNHNVMYWYQQKSSQAPKLLFHYYDKDFNNEADTPDNFQSRRPNTSFCFLDIRSPGLGDTAMYLCATSRGRTEQYFGPGTRLTVT.

The chain joins TRBV4-1 to TRBJ2-7; the D gene is possibly TRBD1 (6 bases). The V end was cut by 5 bases, the J end by 2 bases, with 16 bases between. CDR3 length: 15 residues. Germline V gives CDR1 MGHRA, CDR2 YSYEKL. The CDR3 DNA reads as TGCGCCAGCAGCGCTGCTGACAGGTTAGCCTACGAGCAGTACTTC. Encoded protein: CASSAADRLAYEQYF.

The V call is TRBV29-1, the J call TRBJ1-2; D is perhaps TRBD1 (6 bases). Germline CDR1 SQVTM, CDR2 ANQGSEA. The V and J ends lost 3 bases and 3 bases respectively, with 11 bases between them. This CDR3 region has 13 residues. The CDR3 sequence: CSVDEGDHYGYTF. As DNA, the CDR3 is TGCAGCGTTGACGAGGGGGATCACTATGGCTACACCTTC.

V gene TRBV5-1 combines with J gene TRBJ2-1, with a weak D call TRBD2 (6 bases). The germline CDR1 and CDR2 sequences are SGHRS and YFSETQ. This CDR3 has 17 residues. Trimming removed 6 bases from V and 4 bases from J, with 23 bases in between. CDR3 coding DNA: TGCGCCAGCACTCCGCGGGGAGAAGCGGGTTCGTACAATGAGCAGTTCTTC. Encoded protein: CASTPRGEAGSYNEQFF.

The rearrangement links TRBV4-3 to TRBJ2-7, with 8 bases fitting TRBD1. This CDR3 has 17 residues. CDR1 and CDR2 from the germline V gene are LGHNA and YSLEER. The junction had 12 bases not matched to a gene; V was cut back by 3 bases and J by 2 bases. The CDR3 sequence: CASSHNYDRGTAYEQYF. The CDR3 DNA reads as TGCGCCAGCAGCCACAATTACGACAGGGGAACCGCCTACGAGCAGTACTTC.

The V gene is TRBV6-5, the J gene TRBJ2-5, with 9 bases fitting TRBD2. Germline trimming cut 7 bases from V and 5 bases from J; bases unmatched to any gene: 8. Germline V CDR1 and CDR2: MNHEY, SVGAGI. The CDR3 runs 14 residues. CDR3 amino acids: CASKTIAGVETQYF. In nucleotides, the CDR3 is TGTGCCAGCAAAACCATAGCGGGAGTGGAGACCCAGTACTTC.

J is TRBJ2-7 and V is TRBV7-9; 10 nucleotides match TRBD1. Germline CDR1 is SEHNR and CDR2 is FQNEAQ (reference sequence). Trimming at V came to 4 bases and at J to 3 bases, leaving 6 bases not matched to a gene. The CDR3 consists of 15 residues. The DNA for the CDR3 is TGTGCCAGCAGCTCGGCGGGACAGGGGTTCTACGAGCAGTACTTC. This translates into CASSSAGQGFYEQYF.

V is TRBV19 and J is TRBJ1-3; D gene unclear. The CDR3 is 12 amino acids. Per germline, CDR1 LNHDA and CDR2 SQIVND (reference sequence). Trimming shortened V by 6 bases and J by 3 bases, and 6 bases separated the two germline ends. CDR3 amino acids: CASRTSGNTIYF. CDR3 bases: TGTGCCAGTAGAACTAGTGGAAACACCATATATTTT.

The chain employs TRBV6-5 and TRBJ2-7; 9 positions agree with TRBD1. CDR3 size: 15 residues. The V gene end was trimmed by 6 bases and the J gene end by 3 bases; junction bases not matched to a gene: 9. Germline CDR1 reads MNHEY; CDR2 reads SVGAGI. DNA for the CDR3: TGTGCCAGCAGAAAACATACAGGGGGCGGCTACGAGCAGTACTTC. It specifies CASRKHTGGGYEQYF.